Below, 15 T cell receptor beta chains from the same sample are listed, as sequenced in a study of PD-1 blockade in classical Hodgkin lymphoma. The time point is: cycle 4 day 1 (C4D1), after five to seven weeks of nivolumab. Brentuximab vedotin exposure varied among the patients, all of whom had relapsed after autologous stem cell transplantation. The repertoire was sequenced with immunoSEQ multiplex PCR; TCRdb's copy has only in-frame clones and lacks some. This table holds 75,000 to 100,000 clones, roughly 91% found once. This material consisted of peripheral blood mononuclear cells (PBMCs), taken before the fourth cycle of nivolumab. The receptors shown here come from a human donor with classical Hodgkin lymphoma.

The J gene is TRBJ2-1, the V gene TRBV19, with D perhaps TRBD1 (5 bases). V dropped 3 bases and J dropped 1 base, with 13 bases sitting between them. The CDR3 is 16 amino acids. The V gene's germline CDR1 is LNHDA and CDR2 SQIVND (reference sequence). The CDR3 coding sequence is TGTGCCAGTAGTATGGTACAGGTAGGGTCCTACAATGAGCAGTTCTTC. Protein sequence: CASSMVQVGSYNEQFF.

The chain joins TRBV11-2 to TRBJ2-7, with 8 bases lining up with TRBD1. Trimming at V came to 6 bases and at J to 0 bases, leaving 4 bases not matched to a gene. The V gene's germline CDR1 is SGHAT and CDR2 FQNNGV. This CDR3 has 14 residues. The CDR3 coding sequence is TGTGCCAGCAGACCGACAGGGGTCTCCTACGAGCAGTACTTC. It is translated as CASRPTGVSYEQYF.

The chain recombines TRBV19 with TRBJ1-1; perhaps TRBD1 as D (6 bases). The CDR3 consists of 13 residues. Trimming removed 0 bases at V and 5 bases at J, with 7 bases between. In germline, CDR1 is LNHDA, CDR2 SQIVND (reference sequence). CDR3 nucleotides: TGTGCCAGTAGTATAGACAGGGGTACTGAAGCTTTCTTT. Translating gives CASSIDRGTEAFF.

The chain carries TRBV6-6 and TRBJ2-7, with a tentative D call TRBD1 (6 bases). The CDR3 covers 14 residues. Germline V CDR1 and CDR2: MNHNY, SVGAGI (reference sequence). V was pared by 0 bases and J by 0 bases, with 6 bases between. The CDR3 coding sequence is TGTGCCAGCAGTTACTCACAGGGCTCCTACGAGCAGTACTTC. It codes for CASSYSQGSYEQYF.

The chain combines TRBV2 with TRBJ1-4, with a weak D call TRBD1 (5 bases). Germline lookup yields CDR1 SNHLY and CDR2 FYNNEI. V gave up 7 bases and J gave up 8 bases, with 17 bases separating them. The CDR3 extends over 14 amino acids. The CDR3: CASILGGETEKLFF. CDR3 sequence (DNA): TGTGCCAGCATCCTGGGAGGGGAAACGGAAAAACTGTTTTTT.

This clone was seen more than once but under ten times. The chain links TRBV28 to TRBJ1-2; D is unresolved. CDR3 length: 12 residues. From germline, CDR1 is MDHEN and CDR2 SYDVKM. V was shortened by 10 bases and J by 7 bases, with 16 bases between the two germline ends. CDR3 amino acids: CATDGLYGGYTF. For the CDR3, the DNA is TGTGCCACGGACGGTCTCTACGGTGGCTACACCTTC.

V usage is TRBV28 and J usage is TRBJ1-1, with D possibly being TRBD1 (6 bases). Trimming left V 2 bases short and J 3 bases short, with 16 bases between. CDR1 MDHEN and CDR2 SYDVKM come from the germline V gene. The CDR3 covers 16 residues. Here the CDR3 DNA reads TGTGCCAGCAGTTTACTTGGTCGGGGGGCGGACACTGAAGCTTTCTTT. Translating it yields CASSLLGRGADTEAFF.

This clone was detected once. This sequence joins TRBV10-2 and TRBJ2-3; TRBD1 might be the D (6 bases). The V gene's germline CDR1 is WSHSY and CDR2 SAAADI. This CDR3 is 13 amino acids long. Trimming removed 7 bases at V and 3 bases at J, with 11 bases between. CDR3 amino acids: CASNRDPTDTQYF. As DNA, the CDR3 is TGCGCCAGCAACAGGGACCCGACAGATACGCAGTATTTT.

The V call is TRBV9, the J call TRBJ2-7; no reliable D call. Germline V gene lookup returns CDR1 SGDLS and CDR2 YYNGEE. The V end lost 3 bases, the J end lost 0 bases, and 10 bases lay between the germline ends. This CDR3 is 14 amino acids long. CDR3 sequence: CASSGSGVSYEQYF. CDR3 sequence (DNA): TGTGCCAGCAGCGGTTCAGGCGTCTCCTACGAGCAGTACTTC. The full variable domain, its missing parts supplied by reference TRBV9 and TRBJ2-7, is DSGVTQTPKHLITATGQRVTLRCSPRSGDLSVYWYQQSLDQGLQFLIQYYNGEERAKGNILERFSAQQFPDLHSELNLSSLELGDSALYFCASSGSGVSYEQYFGPGTRLTVT.

The rearrangement joins TRBV6-5 to TRBJ1-3, with D perhaps matching TRBD1 (6 bases). The germline CDR1 and CDR2 sequences are MNHEY and SVGAGI. V was shortened by 2 bases and J by 4 bases, with 15 bases between the two germline ends. The CDR3 length is 16 residues. The CDR3 sequence is CASSYGGLKFGNTIYF. In DNA form, the CDR3 reads TGTGCCAGCAGTTACGGGGGCCTAAAGTTCGGAAACACCATATATTTT.

The chain uses TRBV7-6 and TRBJ1-1; 7 bases agree with TRBD1. Per germline, CDR1 SGHVS and CDR2 FNYEAQ. V lost 2 bases to trimming and J lost 1 base; unmatched junction nucleotides: 4. CDR3 length equals 15 residues. As DNA, the CDR3 is TGTGCCAGCAGCTTAACAGGGGAGCCGAACACTGAAGCTTTCTTT. Its translation: CASSLTGEPNTEAFF.

The chain employs TRBV10-3 and TRBJ1-1; D is possibly TRBD1 (5 bases). Germline V gene lookup returns CDR1 ENHRY and CDR2 SYGVKD. The V end lost 7 bases, the J end lost 0 bases, and 9 bases lay between the germline ends. CDR3 length: 13 residues. The CDR3 DNA is TGTGCCATCACAGGGTCCATGAACACTGAAGCTTTCTTT. Amino acid sequence: CAITGSMNTEAFF.

The chain carries TRBV15 and TRBJ2-1, with D tentatively TRBD2 (6 bases). From germline, CDR1 is LNHNV and CDR2 YYDKDF (reference sequence). The CDR3 consists of 15 residues. Deletions cut 0 bases from V and 7 bases from J, with 13 bases between. CDR3 residues: CATSRDSAGTNEQFF. The CDR3 DNA reads as TGTGCCACCAGCAGAGATTCTGCGGGAACTAATGAGCAGTTCTTC. Complete variable domain (other parts from reference TRBV15 and TRBJ2-1): DAMVIQNPRYQVTQFGKPVTLSCSQTLNHNVMYWYQQKSSQAPKLLFHYYDKDFNNEADTPDNFQSRRPNTSFCFLDIRSPGLGDTAMYLCATSRDSAGTNEQFFGPGTRLTVL.

The gene calls are TRBV6-7 and TRBJ1-1; D uncertain. TRBV6-7 carries the ORF label, with uncertain function. The CDR3 consists of 15 residues. With 2 bases removed from V and 6 bases from J, the gap between germline ends came to 16 bases. In nucleotides, the CDR3 is TGTGCCAGCAGTTACATCAGGAAGAATTCCGCTGAAGCTTTCTTT. Amino acids: CASSYIRKNSAEAFF.

This clone appeared a few times. The chain is built from TRBV28 and TRBJ2-7; a possible D gene is TRBD2 (6 bases). CDR1 is MDHEN and CDR2 is SYDVKM in the germline V gene. Trimming left V 2 bases short and J 3 bases short, with 11 bases between. The CDR3 totals 14 residues. The CDR3 DNA reads as TGTGCCAGCAGTTTAGACGGGAGAGTCTACGAGCAGTACTTC. This gives the protein CASSLDGRVYEQYF.